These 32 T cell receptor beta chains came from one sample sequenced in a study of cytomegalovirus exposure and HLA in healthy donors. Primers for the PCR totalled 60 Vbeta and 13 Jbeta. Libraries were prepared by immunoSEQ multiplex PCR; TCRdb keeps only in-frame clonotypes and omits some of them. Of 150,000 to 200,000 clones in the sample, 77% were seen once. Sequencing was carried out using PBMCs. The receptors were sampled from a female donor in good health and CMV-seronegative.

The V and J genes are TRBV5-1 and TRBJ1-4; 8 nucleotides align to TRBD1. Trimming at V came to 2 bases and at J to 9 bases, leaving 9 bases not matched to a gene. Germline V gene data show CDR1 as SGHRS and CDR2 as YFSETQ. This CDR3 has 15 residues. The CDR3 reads CASSLLGQDAQKLFF. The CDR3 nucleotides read TGCGCCAGCAGCTTATTGGGACAGGACGCGCAAAAACTGTTTTTT.

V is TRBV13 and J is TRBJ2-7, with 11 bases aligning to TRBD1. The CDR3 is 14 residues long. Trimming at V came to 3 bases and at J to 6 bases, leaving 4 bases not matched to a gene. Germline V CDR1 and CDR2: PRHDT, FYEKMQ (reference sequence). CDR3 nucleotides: TGTGCCAGCAGCTTTGGACAGGGGGCCGGCGAGCAGTACTTC. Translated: CASSFGQGAGEQYF.

CDR3 protein: CASSPALGGTRTEAFF. In nucleotides, the CDR3 is TGTGCCAGCTCACCGGCGCTCGGGGGGACTAGGACTGAAGCTTTCTTT. V is TRBV18 and J is TRBJ1-1; maybe TRBD1 (5 bases). V lost 3 bases, J lost 5 bases, and 19 bases lay in between. The CDR3 spans 16 residues. Germline values: CDR1 KGHSH, CDR2 LQKENI.

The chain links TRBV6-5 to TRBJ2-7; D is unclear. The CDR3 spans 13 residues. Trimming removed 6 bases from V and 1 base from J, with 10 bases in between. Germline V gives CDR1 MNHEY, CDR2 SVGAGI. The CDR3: CASSLYSSYEQYF. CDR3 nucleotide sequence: TGTGCCAGCAGCCTATACTCTTCCTACGAGCAGTACTTC.

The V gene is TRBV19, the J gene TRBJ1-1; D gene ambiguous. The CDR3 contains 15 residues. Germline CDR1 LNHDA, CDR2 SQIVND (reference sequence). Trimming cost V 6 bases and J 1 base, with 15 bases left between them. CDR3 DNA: TGTGCCAGTAGACCGGTTGATCCGAGGAACACTGAAGCTTTCTTT. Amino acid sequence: CASRPVDPRNTEAFF.

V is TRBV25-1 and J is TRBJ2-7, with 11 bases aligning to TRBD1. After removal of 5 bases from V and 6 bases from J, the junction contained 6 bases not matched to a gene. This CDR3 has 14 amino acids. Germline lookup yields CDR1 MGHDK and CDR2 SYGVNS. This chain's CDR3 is CASSLPGTGGEQYF. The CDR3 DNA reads TGTGCCAGCAGTTTACCCGGGACAGGGGGCGAGCAGTACTTC.

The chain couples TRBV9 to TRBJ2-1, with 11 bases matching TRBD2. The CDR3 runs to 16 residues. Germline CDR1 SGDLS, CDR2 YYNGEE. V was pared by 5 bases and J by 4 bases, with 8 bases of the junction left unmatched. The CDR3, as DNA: TGTGCCAGCAGTGCACCGGGACTAGCGGATTACAATGAGCAGTTCTTC. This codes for CASSAPGLADYNEQFF. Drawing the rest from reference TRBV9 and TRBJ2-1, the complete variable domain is DSGVTQTPKHLITATGQRVTLRCSPRSGDLSVYWYQQSLDQGLQFLIQYYNGEERAKGNILERFSAQQFPDLHSELNLSSLELGDSALYFCASSAPGLADYNEQFFGPGTRLTVL.

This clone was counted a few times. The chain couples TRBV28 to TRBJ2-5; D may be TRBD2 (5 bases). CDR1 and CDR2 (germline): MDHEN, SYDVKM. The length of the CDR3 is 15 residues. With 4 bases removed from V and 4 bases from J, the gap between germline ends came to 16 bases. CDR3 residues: CASSSRLGVRETQYF. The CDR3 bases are TGTGCCAGCAGTTCACGGTTGGGAGTCAGAGAGACCCAGTACTTC. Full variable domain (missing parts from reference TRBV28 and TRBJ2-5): DVKVTQSSRYLVKRTGEKVFLECVQDMDHENMFWYRQDPGLGLRLIYFSYDVKMKEKGDIPEGYSVSREKKERFSLILESASTNQTSMYLCASSSRLGVRETQYFGPGTRLLVL.

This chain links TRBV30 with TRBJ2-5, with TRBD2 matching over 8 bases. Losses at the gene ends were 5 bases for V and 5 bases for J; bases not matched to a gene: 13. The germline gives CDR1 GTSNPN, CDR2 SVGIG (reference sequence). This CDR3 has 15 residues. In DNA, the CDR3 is TGTGCCTGGGACCTAGGGCTAGCGGGCGTCGAGACCCAGTACTTC. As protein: CAWDLGLAGVETQYF. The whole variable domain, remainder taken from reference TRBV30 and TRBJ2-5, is SQTIHQWPATLVQPVGSPLSLECTVEGTSNPNLYWYRQAAGRGLQLLFYSVGIGQISSEVPQNLSASRPQDRQFILSSKKLLLSDSGFYLCAWDLGLAGVETQYFGPGTRLLVL.

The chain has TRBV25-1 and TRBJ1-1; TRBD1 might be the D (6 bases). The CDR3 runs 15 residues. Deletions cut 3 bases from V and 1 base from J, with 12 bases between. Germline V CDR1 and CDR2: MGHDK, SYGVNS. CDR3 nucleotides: TGTGCCAGCAGTGACAGGGGCAGGGGGAACACTGAAGCTTTCTTT. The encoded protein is CASSDRGRGNTEAFF.

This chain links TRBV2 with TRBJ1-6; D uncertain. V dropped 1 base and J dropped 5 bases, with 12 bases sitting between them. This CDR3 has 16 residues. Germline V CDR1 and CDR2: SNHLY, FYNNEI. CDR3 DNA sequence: TGTGCCAGCAGTGAAGACACAGTTCTCAATAATTCACCCCTCCACTTT. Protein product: CASSEDTVLNNSPLHF.

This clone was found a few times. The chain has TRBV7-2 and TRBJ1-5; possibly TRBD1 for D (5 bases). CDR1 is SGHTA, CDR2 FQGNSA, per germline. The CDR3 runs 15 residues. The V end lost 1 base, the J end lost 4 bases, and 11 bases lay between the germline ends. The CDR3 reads CASSLEQGRNQPQHF. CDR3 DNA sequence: TGTGCCAGCAGCTTAGAGCAGGGTAGGAATCAGCCCCAGCATTTT.

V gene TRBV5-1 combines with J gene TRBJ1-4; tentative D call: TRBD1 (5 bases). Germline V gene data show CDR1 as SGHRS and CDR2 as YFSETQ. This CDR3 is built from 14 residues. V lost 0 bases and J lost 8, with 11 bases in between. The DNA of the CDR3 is TGCGCCAGCAGCTTGGGTCAGGGACTCGAAAAACTGTTTTTT. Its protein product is CASSLGQGLEKLFF.

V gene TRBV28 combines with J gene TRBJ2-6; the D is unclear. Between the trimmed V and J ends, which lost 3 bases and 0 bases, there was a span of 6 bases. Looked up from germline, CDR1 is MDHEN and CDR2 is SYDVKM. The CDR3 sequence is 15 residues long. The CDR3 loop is CASSFSVSGANVLTF. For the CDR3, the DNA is TGTGCCAGCAGTTTTTCCGTCTCTGGGGCCAACGTCCTGACTTTC.

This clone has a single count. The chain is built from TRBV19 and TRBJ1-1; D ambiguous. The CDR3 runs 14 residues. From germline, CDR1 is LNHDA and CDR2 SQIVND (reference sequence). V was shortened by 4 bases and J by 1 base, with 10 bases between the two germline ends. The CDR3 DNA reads TGTGCCAGTAGTACCTTCGCAGGGAACACTGAAGCTTTCTTT. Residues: CASSTFAGNTEAFF.

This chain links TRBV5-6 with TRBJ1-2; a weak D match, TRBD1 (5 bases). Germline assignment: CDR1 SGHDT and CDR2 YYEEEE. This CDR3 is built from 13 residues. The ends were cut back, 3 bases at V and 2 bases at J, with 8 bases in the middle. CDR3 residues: CASSSSGNYGYTF. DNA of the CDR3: TGTGCCAGCAGCTCATCAGGGAACTATGGCTACACCTTC. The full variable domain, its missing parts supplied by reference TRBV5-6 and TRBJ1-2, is DAGVTQSPTHLIKTRGQQVTLRCSPKSGHDTVSWYQQALGQGPQFIFQYYEEEERQRGNFPDRFSGHQFPNYSSELNVNALLLGDSALYLCASSSSGNYGYTFGSGTRLTVV.

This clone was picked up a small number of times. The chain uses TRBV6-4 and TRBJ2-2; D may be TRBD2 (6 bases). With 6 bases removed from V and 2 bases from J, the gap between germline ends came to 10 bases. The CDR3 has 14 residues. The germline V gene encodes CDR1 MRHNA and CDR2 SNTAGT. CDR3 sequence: CASREGPNTGELFF. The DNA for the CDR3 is TGTGCCAGCAGGGAGGGCCCAAACACCGGGGAGCTGTTTTTT.

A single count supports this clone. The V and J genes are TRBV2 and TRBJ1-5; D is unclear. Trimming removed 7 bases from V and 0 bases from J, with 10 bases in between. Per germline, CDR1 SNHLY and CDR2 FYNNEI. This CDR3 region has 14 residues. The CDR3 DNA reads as TGTGCCAGCAAGCTCGATTATAGCAATCAGCCCCAGCATTTT. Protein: CASKLDYSNQPQHF.

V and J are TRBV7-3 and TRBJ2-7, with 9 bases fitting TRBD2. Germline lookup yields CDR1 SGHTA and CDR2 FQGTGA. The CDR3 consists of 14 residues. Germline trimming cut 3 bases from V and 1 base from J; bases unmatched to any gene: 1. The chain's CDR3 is CASSLSGGSYEQYF. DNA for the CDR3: TGTGCCAGCAGCTTGAGCGGGGGGTCCTACGAGCAGTACTTC.

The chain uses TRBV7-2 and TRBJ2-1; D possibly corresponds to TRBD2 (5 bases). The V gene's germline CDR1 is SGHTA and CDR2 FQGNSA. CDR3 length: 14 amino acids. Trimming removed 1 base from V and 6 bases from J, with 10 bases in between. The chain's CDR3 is CASSLELAGNEQFF. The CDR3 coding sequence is TGTGCCAGCAGCTTAGAACTTGCGGGCAATGAGCAGTTCTTC. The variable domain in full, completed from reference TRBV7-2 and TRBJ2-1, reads GAGVSQSPSNKVTEKGKDVELRCDPISGHTALYWYRQSLGQGLEFLIYFQGNSAPDKSGLPSDRFSAERTGGSVSTLTIQRTQQEDSAVYLCASSLELAGNEQFFGPGTRLTVL.

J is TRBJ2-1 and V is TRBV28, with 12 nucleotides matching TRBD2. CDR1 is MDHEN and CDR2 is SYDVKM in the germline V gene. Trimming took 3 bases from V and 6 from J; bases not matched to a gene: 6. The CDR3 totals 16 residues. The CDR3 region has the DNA TGTGCCAGCAGTTTCCGGACTAGCGGGAAAATCAATGAGCAGTTCTTC. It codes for CASSFRTSGKINEQFF.

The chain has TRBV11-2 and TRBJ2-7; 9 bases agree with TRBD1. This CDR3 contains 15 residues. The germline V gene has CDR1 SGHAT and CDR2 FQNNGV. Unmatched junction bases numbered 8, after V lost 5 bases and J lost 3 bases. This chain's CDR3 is CASSIPGQGYYEQYF. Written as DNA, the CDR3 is TGTGCCAGCAGCATCCCGGGACAGGGATACTACGAGCAGTACTTC.

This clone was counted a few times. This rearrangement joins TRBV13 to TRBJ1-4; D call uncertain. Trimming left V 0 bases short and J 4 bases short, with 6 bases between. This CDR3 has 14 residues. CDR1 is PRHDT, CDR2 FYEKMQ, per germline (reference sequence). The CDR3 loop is CASSLGRVNEKLFF. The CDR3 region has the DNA TGTGCCAGCAGCTTAGGACGGGTTAATGAAAAACTGTTTTTT.

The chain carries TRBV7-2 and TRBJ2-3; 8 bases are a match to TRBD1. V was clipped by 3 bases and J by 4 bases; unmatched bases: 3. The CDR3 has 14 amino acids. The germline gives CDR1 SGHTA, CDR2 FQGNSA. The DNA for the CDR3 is TGTGCCAGCAGCTTCCGACAGGGGCCAGATACGCAGTATTTT. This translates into CASSFRQGPDTQYF.

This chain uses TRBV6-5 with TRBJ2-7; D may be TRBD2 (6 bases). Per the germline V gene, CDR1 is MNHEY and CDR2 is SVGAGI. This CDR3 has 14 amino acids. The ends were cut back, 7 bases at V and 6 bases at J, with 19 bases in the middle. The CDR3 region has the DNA TGTGCCAGCACCTTCCTCGGTGGGGAGGCCGAGCAGTACTTC. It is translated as CASTFLGGEAEQYF.

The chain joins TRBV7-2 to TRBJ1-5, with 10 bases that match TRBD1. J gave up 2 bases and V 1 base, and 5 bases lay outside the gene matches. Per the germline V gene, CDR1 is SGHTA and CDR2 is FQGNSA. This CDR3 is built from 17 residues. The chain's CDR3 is CASSLGDRGDRNQPQHF. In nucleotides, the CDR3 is TGTGCCAGCAGCTTAGGGGACAGGGGCGATCGCAATCAGCCCCAGCATTTT.

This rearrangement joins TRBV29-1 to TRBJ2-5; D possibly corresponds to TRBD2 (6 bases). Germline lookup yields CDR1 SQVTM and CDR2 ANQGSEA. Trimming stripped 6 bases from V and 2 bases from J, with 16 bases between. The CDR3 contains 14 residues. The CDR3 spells CSVWGGLKQETQYF. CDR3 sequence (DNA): TGCAGCGTGTGGGGAGGTTTAAAACAAGAGACCCAGTACTTC.

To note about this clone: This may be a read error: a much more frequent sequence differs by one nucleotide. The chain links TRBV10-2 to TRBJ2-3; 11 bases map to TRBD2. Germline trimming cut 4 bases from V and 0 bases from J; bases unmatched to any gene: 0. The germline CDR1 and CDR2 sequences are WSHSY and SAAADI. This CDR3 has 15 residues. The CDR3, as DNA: TGCGCCAGCAGTGGGACTAGCGGGAGCACAGATACGCAGTATTTT. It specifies CASSGTSGSTDTQYF.

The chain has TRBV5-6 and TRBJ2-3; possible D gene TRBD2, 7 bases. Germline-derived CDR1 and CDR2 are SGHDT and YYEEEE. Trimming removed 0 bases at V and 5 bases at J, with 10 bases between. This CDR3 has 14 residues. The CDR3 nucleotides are TGTGCCAGCAGCTTGGGGGGGGGCGGAGATACGCAGTATTTT. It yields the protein CASSLGGGGDTQYF.

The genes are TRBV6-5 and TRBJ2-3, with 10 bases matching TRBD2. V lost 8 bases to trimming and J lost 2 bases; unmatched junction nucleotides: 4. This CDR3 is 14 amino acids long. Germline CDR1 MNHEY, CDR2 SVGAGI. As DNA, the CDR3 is TGTGCCAGCGCTAGCGGGAGAGACACAGATACGCAGTATTTT. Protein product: CASASGRDTDTQYF.

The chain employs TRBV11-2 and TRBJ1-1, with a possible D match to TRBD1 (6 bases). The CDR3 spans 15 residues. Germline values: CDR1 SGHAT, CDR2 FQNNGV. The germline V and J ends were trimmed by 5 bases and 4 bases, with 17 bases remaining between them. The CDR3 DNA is TGTGCCAGCAGCCTCATCCCGGGGGGCAGCACTGAAGCTTTCTTT. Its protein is CASSLIPGGSTEAFF. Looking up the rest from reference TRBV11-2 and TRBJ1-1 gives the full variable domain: EAGVAQSPRYKIIEKRQSVAFWCNPISGHATLYWYQQILGQGPKLLIQFQNNGVVDDSQLPKDRFSAERLKGVDSTLKIQPAKLEDSAVYLCASSLIPGGSTEAFFGQGTRLTVV.

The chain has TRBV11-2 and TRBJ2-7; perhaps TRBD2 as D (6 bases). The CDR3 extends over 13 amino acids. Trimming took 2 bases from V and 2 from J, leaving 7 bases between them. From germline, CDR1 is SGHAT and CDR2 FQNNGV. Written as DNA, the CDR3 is TGTGCCAGCAGCTTAACGGGGGCCTACGAGCAGTACTTC. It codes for CASSLTGAYEQYF.